This T cell receptor (beta chain) was documented in a study of cytomegalovirus exposure and HLA in healthy donors. The study ran its PCR with 60 Vbeta and 13 Jbeta primers. Assay used: immunoSEQ multiplex PCR; TCRdb lists only in-frame clones, some missing. The sample shows some 240,000 clones, around 90% of them seen only once. The sequenced sample was PBMCs. The receptor's source is a girl aged 2-10 years in good health and CMV-seronegative.

CDR3 amino acids: CASSSGSAATNEKLFF. The DNA of the CDR3 is TGTGCCAGCAGCTCAGGGTCAGCTGCAACTAATGAAAAACTGTTTTTT. The V gene is TRBV11-2, the J gene TRBJ1-4; tentative D call: TRBD1 (5 bases). V lost 4 bases to trimming and J lost 0 bases, with 12 bases between them. The CDR3 length is 16 residues. Germline CDR1 reads SGHAT; CDR2 reads FQNNGV.